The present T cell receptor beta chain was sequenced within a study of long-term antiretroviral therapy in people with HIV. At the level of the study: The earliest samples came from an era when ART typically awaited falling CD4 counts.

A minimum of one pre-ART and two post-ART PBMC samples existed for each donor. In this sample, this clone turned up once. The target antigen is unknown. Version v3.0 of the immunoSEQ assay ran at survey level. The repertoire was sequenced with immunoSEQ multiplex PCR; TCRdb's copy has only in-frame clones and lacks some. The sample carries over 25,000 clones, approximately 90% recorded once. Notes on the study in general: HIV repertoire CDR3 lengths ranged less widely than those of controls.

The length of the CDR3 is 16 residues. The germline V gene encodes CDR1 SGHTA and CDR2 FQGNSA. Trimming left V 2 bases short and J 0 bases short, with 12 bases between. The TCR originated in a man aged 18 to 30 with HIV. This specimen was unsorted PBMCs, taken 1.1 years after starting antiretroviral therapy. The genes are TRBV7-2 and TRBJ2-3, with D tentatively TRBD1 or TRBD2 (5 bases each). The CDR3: CASSLRGTTSTDTQYF. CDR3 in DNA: TGTGCCAGCAGCTTACGGGGCACCACTAGCACAGATACGCAGTATTTT.